The source of this T cell receptor (beta chain) is a study of Ad26.COV2.S vaccination and SARS-CoV-2 variants. Study-wide background: A COV1001 Ad26.COV2.S trial-arm participant provided the sample. Participants got Ad26.COV2.S intramuscularly, once or twice 56 days apart. Notes on the study in general: It was found that vaccine and placebo recipients had similar non-spike TCR breadth.

Treatment in this sample: around 19 received Ad26.COV2.S at low or high dose, single or two shots; several received placebo; per-sample allocation not given. Samples came from day 63 after the first vaccine or placebo injection. An adult aged 18-55 years in Boston served as the donor. As regards this clone: Its antigen is as yet unknown.

CDR3 length equals 15 residues. V lost 4 bases to trimming and J lost 0 bases, with 15 bases between them. Germline loops: CDR1 SQVTM, CDR2 ANQGSEA. Profiled with immunoSEQ multiplex PCR; TCRdb holds only in-frame clones, not every one. The profile covers about 470,000 clones, with about nine tenths appearing a single time and under 4.5% taken by the ten largest. This chain uses TRBV29-1 with TRBJ1-1; maybe TRBD1 (5 bases). This receptor was identified in a person aged 18 to 65 who received the Ad26.COV2.S COVID-19 vaccine or a placebo. Sequenced material: peripheral blood, taken in a trial of Ad26.COV2.S vaccine versus placebo. The CDR3 loop is CSVAGARTMNTEAFF. As DNA, the CDR3 is TGCAGCGTTGCCGGGGCTAGGACCATGAACACTGAAGCTTTCTTT.